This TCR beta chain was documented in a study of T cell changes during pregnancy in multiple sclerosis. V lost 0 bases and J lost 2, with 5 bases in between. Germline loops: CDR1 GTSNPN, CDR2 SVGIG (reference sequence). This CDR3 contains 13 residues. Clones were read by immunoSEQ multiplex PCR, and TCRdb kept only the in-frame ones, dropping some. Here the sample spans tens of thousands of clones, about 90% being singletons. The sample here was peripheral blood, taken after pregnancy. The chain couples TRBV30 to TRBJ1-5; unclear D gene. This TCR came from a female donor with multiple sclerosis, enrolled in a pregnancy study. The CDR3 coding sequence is TGTGCCTGGAGTGTGGAGGGCAATCAGCCCCAGCATTTT. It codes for CAWSVEGNQPQHF.